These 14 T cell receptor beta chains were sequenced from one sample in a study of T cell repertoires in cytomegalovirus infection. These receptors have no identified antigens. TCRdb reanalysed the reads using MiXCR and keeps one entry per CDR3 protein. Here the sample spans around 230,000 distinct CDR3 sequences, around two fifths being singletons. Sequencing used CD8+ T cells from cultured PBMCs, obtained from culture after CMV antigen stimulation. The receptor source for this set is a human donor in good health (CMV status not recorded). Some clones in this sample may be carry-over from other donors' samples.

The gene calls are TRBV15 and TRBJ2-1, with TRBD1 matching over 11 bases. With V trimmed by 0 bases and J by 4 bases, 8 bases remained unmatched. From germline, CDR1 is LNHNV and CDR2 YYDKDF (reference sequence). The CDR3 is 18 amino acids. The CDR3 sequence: CATSRDSGTGGVYNEQFF. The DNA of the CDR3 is TGTGCCACCAGCAGAGACTCCGGGACAGGGGGGGTATACAATGAGCAGTTCTTC.

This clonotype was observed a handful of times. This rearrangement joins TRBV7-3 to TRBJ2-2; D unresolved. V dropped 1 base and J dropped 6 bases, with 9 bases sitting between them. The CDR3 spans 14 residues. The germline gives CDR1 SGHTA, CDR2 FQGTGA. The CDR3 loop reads CASSLKGPPGELFF. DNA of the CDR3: TGTGCCAGCAGCTTAAAGGGTCCCCCCGGGGAGCTGTTTTTT.

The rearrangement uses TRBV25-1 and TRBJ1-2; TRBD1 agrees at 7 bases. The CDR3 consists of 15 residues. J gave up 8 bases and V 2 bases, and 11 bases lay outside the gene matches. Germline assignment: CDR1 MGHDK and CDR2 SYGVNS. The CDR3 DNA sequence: TGTGCCAGCAGTGAACAACAGGGGCGCCTAGGCGGCTACACCTTC. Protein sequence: CASSEQQGRLGGYTF.

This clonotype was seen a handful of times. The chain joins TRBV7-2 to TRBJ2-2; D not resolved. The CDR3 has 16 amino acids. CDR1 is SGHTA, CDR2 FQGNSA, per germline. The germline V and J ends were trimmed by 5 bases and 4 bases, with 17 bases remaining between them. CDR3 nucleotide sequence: TGTGCCAGCAGCCAACACAGCGCTAGGTTCACCGGGGAGCTGTTTTTT. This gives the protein CASSQHSARFTGELFF.

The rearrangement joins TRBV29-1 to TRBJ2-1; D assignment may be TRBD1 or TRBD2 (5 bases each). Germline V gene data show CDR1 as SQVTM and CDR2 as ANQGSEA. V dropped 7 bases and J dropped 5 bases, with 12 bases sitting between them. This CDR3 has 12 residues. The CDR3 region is CSAEGTDNEQFF. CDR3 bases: TGCAGCGCAGAGGGGACGGACAATGAGCAGTTCTTC.

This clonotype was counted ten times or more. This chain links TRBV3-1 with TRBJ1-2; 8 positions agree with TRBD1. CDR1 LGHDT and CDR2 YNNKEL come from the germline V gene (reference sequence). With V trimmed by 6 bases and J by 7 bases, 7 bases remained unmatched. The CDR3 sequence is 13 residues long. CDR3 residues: CASSPDRVAGYTF. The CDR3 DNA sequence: TGTGCCAGCAGTCCGGACAGGGTTGCTGGCTACACCTTC.

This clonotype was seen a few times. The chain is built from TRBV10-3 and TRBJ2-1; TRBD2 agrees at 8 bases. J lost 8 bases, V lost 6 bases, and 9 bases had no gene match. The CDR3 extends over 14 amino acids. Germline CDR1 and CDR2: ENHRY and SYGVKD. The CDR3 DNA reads TGTGCCATCAGGGGCGGGGGGAAAGGATATGAGCAGTTCTTC. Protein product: CAIRGGGKGYEQFF.

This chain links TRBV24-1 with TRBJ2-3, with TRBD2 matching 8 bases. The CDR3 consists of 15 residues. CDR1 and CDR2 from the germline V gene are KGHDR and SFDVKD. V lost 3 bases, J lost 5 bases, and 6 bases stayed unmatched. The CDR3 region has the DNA TGTGCCACCAGTGATCCCGGGACTAGGCGAGATACGCAGTATTTT. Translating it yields CATSDPGTRRDTQYF.

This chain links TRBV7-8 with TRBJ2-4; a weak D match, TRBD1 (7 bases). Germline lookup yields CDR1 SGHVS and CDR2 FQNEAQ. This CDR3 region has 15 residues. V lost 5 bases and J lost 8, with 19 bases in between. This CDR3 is CASSLGGTTGDIQYF. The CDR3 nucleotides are TGTGCCAGCAGCCTCGGAGGGACCACAGGGGACATTCAGTACTTC.

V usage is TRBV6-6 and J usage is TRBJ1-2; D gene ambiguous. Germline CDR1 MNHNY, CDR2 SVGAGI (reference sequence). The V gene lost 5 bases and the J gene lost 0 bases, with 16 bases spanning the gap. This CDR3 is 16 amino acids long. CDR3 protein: CASSAQARAANYGYTF. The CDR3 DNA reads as TGTGCCAGCAGTGCGCAGGCTCGGGCAGCTAACTATGGCTACACCTTC.

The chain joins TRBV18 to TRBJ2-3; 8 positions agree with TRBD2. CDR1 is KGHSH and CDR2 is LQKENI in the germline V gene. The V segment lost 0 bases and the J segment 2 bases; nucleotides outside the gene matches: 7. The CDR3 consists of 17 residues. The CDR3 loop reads CASSPPTGGPPTDTQYF. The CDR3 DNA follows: TGTGCCAGCTCACCACCGACGGGAGGGCCCCCCACAGATACGCAGTATTTT.

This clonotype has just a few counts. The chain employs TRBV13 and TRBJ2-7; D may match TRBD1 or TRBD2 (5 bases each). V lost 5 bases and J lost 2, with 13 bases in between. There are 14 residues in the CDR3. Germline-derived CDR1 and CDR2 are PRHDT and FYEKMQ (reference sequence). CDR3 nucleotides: TGTGCCAGCAGCCTCAGGGACGGAGCCTACGAGCAGTACTTC. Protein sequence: CASSLRDGAYEQYF.

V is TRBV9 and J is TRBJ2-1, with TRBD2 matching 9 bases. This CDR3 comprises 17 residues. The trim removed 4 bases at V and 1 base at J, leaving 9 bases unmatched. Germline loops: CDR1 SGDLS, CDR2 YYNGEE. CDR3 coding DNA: TGTGCCAGCAGCCTCGGCGGGAGGGTCCGTTCCTACAATGAGCAGTTCTTC. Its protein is CASSLGGRVRSYNEQFF.

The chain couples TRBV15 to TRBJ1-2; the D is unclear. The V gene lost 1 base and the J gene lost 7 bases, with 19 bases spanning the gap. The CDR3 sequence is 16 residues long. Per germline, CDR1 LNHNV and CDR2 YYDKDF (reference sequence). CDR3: CATSRGAGYLGSGYTF. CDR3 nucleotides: TGTGCCACCAGCAGAGGGGCCGGGTATCTGGGGTCTGGCTACACCTTC.